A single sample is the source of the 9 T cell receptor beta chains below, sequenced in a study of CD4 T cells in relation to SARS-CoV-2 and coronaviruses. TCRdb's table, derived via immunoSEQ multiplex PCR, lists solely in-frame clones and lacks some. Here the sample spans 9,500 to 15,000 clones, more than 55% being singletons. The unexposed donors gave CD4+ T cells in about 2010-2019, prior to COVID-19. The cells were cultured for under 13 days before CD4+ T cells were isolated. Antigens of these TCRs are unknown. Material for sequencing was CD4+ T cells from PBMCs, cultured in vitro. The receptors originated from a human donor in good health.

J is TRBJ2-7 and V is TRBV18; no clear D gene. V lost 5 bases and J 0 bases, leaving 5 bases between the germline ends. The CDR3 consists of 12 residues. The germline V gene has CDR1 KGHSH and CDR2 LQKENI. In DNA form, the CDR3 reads TGTGCCAGCTCATCATCCTCCTACGAGCAGTACTTC. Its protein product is CASSSSSYEQYF.

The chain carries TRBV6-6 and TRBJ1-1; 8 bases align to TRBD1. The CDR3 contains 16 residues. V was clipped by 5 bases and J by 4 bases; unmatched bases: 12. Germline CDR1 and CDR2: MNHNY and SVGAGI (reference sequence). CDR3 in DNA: TGTGCCAGCAGTAGGGTGGGAGGACAGGGTGGCACTGAAGCTTTCTTT. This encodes CASSRVGGQGGTEAFF.

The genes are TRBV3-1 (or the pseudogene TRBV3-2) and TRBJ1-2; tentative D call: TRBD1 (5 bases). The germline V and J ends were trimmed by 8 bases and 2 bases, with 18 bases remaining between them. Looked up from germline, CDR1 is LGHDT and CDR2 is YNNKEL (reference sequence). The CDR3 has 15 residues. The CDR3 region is CASGSIRGRNYGYTF. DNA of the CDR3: TGTGCCAGCGGCTCGATTAGGGGCAGGAACTATGGCTACACCTTC.

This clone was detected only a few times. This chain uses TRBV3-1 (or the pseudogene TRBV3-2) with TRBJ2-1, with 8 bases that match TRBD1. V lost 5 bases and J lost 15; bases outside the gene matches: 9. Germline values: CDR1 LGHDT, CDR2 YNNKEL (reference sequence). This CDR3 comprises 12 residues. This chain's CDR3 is CASSFSGTGLFF. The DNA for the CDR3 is TGTGCCAGCAGCTTTTCCGGGACAGGTCTGTTCTTC.

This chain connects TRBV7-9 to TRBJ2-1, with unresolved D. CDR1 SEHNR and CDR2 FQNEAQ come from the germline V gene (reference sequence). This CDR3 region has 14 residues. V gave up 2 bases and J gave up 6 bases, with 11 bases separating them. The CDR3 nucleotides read TGTGCCAGCAGCTTAAATCCAGGCTCCAATGAGCAGTTCTTC. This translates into CASSLNPGSNEQFF.

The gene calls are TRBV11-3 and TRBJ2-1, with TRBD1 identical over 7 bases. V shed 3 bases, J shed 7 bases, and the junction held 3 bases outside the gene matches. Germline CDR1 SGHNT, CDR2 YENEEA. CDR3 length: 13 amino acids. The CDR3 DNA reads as TGTGCCAGCAGCTTTACACAGGGGAATGAGCAGTTCTTC. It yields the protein CASSFTQGNEQFF. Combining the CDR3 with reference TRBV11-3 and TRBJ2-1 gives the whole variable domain EAGVVQSPRYKIIEKKQPVAFWCNPISGHNTLYWYLQNLGQGPELLIRYENEEAVDDSQLPKDRFSAERLKGVDSTLKIQPAELGDSAVYLCASSFTQGNEQFFGPGTRLTVL.

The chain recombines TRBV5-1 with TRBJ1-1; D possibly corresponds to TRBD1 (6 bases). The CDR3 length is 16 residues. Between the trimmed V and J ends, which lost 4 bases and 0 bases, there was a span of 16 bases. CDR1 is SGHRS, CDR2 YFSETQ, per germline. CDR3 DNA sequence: TGCGCCAGCAGCCAAACAGGGCAGATAATGAACACTGAAGCTTTCTTT. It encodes CASSQTGQIMNTEAFF.

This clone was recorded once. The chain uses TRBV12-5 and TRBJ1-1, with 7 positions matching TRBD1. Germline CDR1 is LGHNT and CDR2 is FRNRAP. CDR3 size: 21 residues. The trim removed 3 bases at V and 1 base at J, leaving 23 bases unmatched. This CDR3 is CASGFRGMLWDSKSSNTEAFF. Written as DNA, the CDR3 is TGTGCTAGTGGTTTCAGGGGGATGCTATGGGACAGCAAAAGTTCGAACACTGAAGCTTTCTTT. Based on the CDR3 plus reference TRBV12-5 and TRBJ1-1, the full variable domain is DARVTQTPRHKVTEMGQEVTMRCQPILGHNTVFWYRQTMMQGLELLAYFRNRAPLDDSGMPKDRFSAEMPDATLATLKIQPSEPRDSAVYFCASGFRGMLWDSKSSNTEAFFGQGTRLTVV.

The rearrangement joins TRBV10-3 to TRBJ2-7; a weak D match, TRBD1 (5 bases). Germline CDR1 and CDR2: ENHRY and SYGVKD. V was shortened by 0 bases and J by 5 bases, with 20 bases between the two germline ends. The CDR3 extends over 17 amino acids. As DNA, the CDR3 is TGTGCCATCAGTGAGTCGAATGGGGCCCCACGTGGACACGAGCAGTACTTC. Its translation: CAISESNGAPRGHEQYF.